This T cell receptor beta chain was recovered during a study of blood T cell repertoires in COVID-19. As handled by the study authors: It was from reference gene primer amplification that nucleated cell counts were estimated. Assay used: immunoSEQ multiplex PCR; TCRdb lists only in-frame clones, some missing. V, J and clone size reflect that table, while D and trimming were determined from the DNA. The repertoire holds about 250,000 clones, with 88% as singletons. From germline, CDR1 is ENHRY and CDR2 SYGVKD. The V gene lost 10 bases and the J gene lost 2 bases, with 16 bases spanning the gap. The CDR3 is made up of 14 amino acids.

Input material: PBMCs or T cells enriched from blood (not recorded which). This receptor was taken from a woman aged 35 to 49 who had been exposed to COVID-19. The rearrangement joins TRBV10-3 to TRBJ2-3; D is perhaps TRBD2 (5 bases). Here the CDR3 reads CATAGRVDTDTQYF. CDR3 nucleotide sequence: TGTGCCACCGCGGGTAGGGTGGACACAGATACGCAGTATTTT.